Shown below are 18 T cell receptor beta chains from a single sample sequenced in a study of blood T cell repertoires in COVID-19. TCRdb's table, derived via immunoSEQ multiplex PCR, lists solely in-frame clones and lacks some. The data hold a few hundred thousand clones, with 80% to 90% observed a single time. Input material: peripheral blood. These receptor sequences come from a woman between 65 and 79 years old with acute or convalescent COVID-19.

The CDR3 here is CASSLGLRDQRSDTQYF. For the CDR3, the DNA is TGCGCCAGCAGTCTTGGACTACGGGACCAGAGGTCAGATACGCAGTATTTT. The rearrangement uses TRBV4-1 and TRBJ2-3, with D possibly matching TRBD2 (6 bases). The CDR3 is 17 residues long. CDR1 and CDR2 from the germline V gene are MGHRA and YSYEKL. The V end lost 6 bases, the J end lost 4 bases, and 23 bases lay between the germline ends.

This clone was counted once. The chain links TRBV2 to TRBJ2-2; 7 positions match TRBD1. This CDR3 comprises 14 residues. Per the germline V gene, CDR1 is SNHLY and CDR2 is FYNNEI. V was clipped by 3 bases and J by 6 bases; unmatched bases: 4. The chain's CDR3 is CASSDYRGPGELFF. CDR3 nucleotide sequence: TGTGCCAGCAGTGACTACAGGGGCCCCGGGGAGCTGTTTTTT.

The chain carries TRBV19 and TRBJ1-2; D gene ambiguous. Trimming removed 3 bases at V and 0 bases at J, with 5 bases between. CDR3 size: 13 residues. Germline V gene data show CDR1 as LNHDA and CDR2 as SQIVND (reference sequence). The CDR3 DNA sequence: TGTGCCAGTAGTATCGCAGCTAACTATGGCTACACCTTC. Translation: CASSIAANYGYTF.

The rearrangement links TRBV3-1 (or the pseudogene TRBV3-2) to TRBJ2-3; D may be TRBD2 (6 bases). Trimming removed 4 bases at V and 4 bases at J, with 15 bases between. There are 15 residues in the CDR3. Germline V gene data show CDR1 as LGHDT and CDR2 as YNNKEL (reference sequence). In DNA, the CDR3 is TGTGCCAGCAGCCTGTCGGGCGGGGAGGCAGATACGCAGTATTTT. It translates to CASSLSGGEADTQYF.

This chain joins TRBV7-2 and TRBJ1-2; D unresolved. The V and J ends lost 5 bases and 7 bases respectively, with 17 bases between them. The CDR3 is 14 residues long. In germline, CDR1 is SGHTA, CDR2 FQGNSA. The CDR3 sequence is CASSVDGSTIGYTF. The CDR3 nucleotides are TGTGCCAGCAGCGTGGACGGGAGTACCATTGGCTACACCTTC.

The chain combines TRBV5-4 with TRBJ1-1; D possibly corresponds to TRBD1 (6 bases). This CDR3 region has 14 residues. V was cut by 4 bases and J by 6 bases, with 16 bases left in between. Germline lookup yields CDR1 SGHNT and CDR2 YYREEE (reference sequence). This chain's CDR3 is CASSITGKEAEAFF. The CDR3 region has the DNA TGTGCCAGCAGCATCACAGGGAAAGAGGCTGAAGCTTTCTTT.

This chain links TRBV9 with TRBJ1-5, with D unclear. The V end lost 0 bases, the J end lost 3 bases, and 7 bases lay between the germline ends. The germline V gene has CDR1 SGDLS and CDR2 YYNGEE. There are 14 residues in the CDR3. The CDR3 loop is CASSVDGANQPQHF. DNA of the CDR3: TGTGCCAGCAGCGTAGATGGAGCCAATCAGCCCCAGCATTTT.

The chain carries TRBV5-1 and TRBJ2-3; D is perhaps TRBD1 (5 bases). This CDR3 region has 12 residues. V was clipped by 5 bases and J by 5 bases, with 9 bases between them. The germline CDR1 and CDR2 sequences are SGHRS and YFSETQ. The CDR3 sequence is CASRLREDTQYF. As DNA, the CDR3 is TGCGCCAGCAGACTCAGGGAAGATACGCAGTATTTT.

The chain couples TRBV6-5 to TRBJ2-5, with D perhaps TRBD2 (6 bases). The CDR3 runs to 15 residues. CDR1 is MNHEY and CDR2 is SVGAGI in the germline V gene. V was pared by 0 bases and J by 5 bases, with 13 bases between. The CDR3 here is CASSYSGGVWETQYF. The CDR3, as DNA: TGTGCCAGCAGTTACTCGGGCGGGGTATGGGAGACCCAGTACTTC.

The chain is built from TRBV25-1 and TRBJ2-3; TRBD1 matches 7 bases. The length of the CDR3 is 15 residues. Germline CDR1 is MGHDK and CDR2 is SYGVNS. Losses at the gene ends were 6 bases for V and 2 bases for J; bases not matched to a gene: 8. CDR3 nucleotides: TGTGCCAGCAGGGAGACAGGGCGAAACACAGATACGCAGTATTTT. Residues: CASRETGRNTDTQYF.

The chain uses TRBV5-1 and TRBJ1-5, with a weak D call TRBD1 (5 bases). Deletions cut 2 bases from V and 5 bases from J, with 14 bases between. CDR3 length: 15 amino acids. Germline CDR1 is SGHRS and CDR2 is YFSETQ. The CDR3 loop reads CASSLGPGNHQPQHF. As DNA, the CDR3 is TGCGCCAGCAGCTTAGGGCCAGGGAACCATCAGCCCCAGCATTTT.

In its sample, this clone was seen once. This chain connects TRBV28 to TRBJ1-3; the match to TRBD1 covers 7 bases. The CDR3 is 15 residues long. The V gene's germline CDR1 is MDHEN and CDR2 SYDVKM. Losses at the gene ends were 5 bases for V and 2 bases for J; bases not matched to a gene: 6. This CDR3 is CASSGDRATGNTIYF. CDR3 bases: TGTGCCAGCAGTGGCGACAGGGCCACTGGAAACACCATATATTTT.

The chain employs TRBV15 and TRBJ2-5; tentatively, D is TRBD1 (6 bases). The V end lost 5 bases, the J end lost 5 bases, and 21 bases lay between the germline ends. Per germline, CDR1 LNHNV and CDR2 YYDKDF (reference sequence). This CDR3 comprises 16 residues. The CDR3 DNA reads TGTGCCACCAGCGGGTCGACAGGAGACCTCGGGGAGACCCAGTACTTC. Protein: CATSGSTGDLGETQYF.

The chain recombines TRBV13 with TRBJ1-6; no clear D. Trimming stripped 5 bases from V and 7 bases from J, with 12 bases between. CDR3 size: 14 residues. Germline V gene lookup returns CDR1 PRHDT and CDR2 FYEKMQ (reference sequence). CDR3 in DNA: TGTGCCAGCAGCCCTGAAATGAGAAATTCACCCCTCCACTTT. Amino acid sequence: CASSPEMRNSPLHF.

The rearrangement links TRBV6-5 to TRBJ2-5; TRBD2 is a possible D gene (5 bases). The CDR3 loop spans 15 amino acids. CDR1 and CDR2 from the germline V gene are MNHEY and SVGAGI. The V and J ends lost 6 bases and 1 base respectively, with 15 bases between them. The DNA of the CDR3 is TGTGCCAGCAGGTCGGACTGGAGCTTCCAAGAGACCCAGTACTTC. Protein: CASRSDWSFQETQYF.

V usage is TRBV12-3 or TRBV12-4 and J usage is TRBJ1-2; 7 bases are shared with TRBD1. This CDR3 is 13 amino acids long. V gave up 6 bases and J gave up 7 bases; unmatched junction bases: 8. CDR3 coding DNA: TGTGCCAGCAGCCAGACTACAGGGGCTGGCTACACCTTC. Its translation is CASSQTTGAGYTF.

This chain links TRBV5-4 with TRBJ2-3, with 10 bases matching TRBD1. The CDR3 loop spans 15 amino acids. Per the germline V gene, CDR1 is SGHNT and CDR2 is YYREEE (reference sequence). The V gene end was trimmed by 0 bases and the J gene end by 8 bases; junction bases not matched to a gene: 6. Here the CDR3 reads CASSLGGDRGVTQYF. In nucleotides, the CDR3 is TGTGCCAGCAGCTTGGGAGGGGACAGGGGCGTTACGCAGTATTTT.

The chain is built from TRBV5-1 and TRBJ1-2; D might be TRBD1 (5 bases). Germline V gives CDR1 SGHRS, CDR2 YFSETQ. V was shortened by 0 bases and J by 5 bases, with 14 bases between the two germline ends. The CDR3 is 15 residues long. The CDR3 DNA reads TGCGCCAGCAGCTTGGGACAGACCGGGGGTTATGGCTACACCTTC. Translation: CASSLGQTGGYGYTF.